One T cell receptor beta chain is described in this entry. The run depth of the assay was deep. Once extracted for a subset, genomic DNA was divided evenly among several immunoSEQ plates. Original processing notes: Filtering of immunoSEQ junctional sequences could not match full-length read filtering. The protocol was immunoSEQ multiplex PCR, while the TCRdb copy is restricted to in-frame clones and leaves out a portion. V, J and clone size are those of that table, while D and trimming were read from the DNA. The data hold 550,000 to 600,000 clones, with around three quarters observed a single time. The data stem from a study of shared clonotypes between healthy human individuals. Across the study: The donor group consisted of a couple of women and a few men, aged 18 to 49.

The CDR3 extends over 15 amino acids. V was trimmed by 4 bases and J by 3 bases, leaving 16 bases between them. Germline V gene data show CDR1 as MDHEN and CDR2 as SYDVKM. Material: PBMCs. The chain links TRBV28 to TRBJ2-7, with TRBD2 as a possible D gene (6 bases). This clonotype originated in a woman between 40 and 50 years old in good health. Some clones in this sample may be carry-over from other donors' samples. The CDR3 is CASSSAARGSYEQYF. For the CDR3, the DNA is TGTGCCAGCAGTTCCGCGGCGCGGGGCAGCTACGAGCAGTACTTC.